This T cell receptor beta chain was identified during a study of cytomegalovirus exposure and HLA in healthy donors. For the study at large: A subsequent analysis reported that the 120 validation repertoires were produced on the same platform that had also been used for the approximately 700 first-cohort repertoires.

Points from the study as a whole: There were three CMV-associated chains whose specificity for CMV antigens was confirmed in vitro. Researchers counted 164 TCR beta chains as cytomegalovirus-associated.

To note about this clone: Its antigen is not identified.

The CDR3 runs 14 residues. Germline V lookup: CDR1 MNHEY, CDR2 SMNVEV (reference sequence). After removal of 4 bases from V and 4 bases from J, the junction contained 4 bases not matched to a gene. TCRdb's table, derived via immunoSEQ multiplex PCR, lists solely in-frame clones and lacks some. Of 200,000 or so clones listed, 70% to 90% are singletons. This sequence joins TRBV27 and TRBJ2-7; 10 nucleotides align to TRBD2. The source material was PBMCs. The TCR originated in a woman between 18 and 29 years old in good health and CMV-seronegative. CDR3 nucleotides: TGTGCCAGCAGTTCTACTAGCGGGGCTTACGAGCAGTACTTC. This sequence encodes CASSSTSGAYEQYF.